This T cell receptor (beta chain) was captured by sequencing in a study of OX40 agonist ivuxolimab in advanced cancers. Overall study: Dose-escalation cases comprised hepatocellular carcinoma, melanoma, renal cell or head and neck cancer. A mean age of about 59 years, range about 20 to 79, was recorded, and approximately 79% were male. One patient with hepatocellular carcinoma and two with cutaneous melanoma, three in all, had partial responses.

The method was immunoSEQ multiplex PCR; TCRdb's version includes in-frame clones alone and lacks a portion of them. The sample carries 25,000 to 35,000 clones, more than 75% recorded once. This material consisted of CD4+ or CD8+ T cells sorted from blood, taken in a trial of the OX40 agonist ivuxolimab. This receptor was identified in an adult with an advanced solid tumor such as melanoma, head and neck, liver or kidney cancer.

CDR3 sequence: CASSLKDGGMTTDTQYF. The CDR3 region has the DNA TGCGCCAGCAGCCTTAAGGACGGCGGGATGACGACAGATACGCAGTATTTT. The chain has TRBV4-3 and TRBJ2-3; tentative D call: TRBD2 (6 bases). Germline loops: CDR1 LGHNA, CDR2 YSLEER. The CDR3 sequence is 17 residues long. V gave up 4 bases and J gave up 3 bases, with 20 bases separating them.